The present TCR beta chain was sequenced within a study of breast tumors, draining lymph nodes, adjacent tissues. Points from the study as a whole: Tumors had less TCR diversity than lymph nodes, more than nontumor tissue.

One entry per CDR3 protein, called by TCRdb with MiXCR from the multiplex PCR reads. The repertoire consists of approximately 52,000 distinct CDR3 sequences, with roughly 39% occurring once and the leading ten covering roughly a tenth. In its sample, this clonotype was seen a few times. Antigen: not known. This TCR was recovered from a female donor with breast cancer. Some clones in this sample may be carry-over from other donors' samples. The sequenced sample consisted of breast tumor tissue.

CDR3 nucleotides: TGTGCCAGCAGGCACCACAGCCCTAGCCGAAGCTCCTACGAGCAGTACTTC. Protein: CASRHHSPSRSSYEQYF. V is TRBV6-6 and J is TRBJ2-7, with D possibly matching TRBD2 (5 bases). The CDR3 has 17 amino acids. V lost 6 bases and J 0 bases, leaving 21 bases between the germline ends. Germline CDR1 reads MNHNY; CDR2 reads SVGAGI (reference sequence).